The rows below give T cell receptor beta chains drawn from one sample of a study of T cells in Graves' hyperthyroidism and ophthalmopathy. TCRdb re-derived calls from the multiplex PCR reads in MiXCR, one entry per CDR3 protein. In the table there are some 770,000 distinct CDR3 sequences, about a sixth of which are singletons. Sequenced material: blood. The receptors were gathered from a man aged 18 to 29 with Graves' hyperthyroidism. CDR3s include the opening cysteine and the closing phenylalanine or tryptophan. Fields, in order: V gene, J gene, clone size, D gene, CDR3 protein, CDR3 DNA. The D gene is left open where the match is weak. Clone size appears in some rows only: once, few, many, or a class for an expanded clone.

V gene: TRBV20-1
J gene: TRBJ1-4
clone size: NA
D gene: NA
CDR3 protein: CSPDRRASEKLFF
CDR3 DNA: TGCAGCCCTGACAGGAGGGCGAGTGAAAAACTGTTTTTT

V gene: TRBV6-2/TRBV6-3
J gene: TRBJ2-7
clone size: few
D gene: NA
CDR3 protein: CASSRSIYEQYF
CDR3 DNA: TGTGCCAGCAGCCGGAGTATCTACGAGCAGTACTTC

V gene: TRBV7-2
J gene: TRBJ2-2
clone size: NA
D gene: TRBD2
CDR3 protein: CASSLVLGLAVSGELFF
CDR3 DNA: TGTGCCAGCAGCTTAGTTCTGGGACTAGCGGTTTCCGGGGAGCTGTTTTTT

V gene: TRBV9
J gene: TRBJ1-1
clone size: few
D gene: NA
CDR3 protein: CASSVGGGDSQAFF
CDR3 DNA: TGTGCCAGCAGCGTAGGAGGGGGAGATTCGCAAGCTTTCTTT

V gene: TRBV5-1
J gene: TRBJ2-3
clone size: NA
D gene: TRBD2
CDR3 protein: CASSPAGSGSGADTQYF
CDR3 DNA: TGCGCCAGCTCCCCGGCGGGTAGCGGGAGCGGCGCAGATACGCAGTATTTT

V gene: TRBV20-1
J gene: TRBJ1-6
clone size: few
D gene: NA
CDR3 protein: CGATTTNSPLHF
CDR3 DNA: TGCGGTGCAACTACTACTAATTCACCCCTCCACTTT

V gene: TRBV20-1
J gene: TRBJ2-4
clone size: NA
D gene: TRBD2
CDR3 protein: CSASNTGTNKNIQYF
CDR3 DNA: TGCAGTGCTAGTAATACCGGGACTAACAAAAACATTCAGTACTTC

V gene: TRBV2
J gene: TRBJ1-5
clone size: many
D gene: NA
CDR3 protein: CASRPGQRNQPQHF
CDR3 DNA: TGTGCCAGCCGGCCCGGACAACGCAATCAGCCCCAGCATTTT

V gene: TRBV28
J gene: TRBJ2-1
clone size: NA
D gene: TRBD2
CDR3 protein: CASSSPGTSGRAIEQFF
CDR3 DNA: TGTGCCAGCAGTTCTCCCGGGACTAGCGGGAGGGCTATAGAGCAGTTCTTC

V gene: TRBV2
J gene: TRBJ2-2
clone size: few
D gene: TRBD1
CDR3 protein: CASRPTGAETGELFF
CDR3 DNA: TGTGCCAGCAGACCCACAGGGGCTGAAACCGGGGAGCTGTTTTTT

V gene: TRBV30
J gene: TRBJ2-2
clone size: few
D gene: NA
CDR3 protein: CAYWTGELFF
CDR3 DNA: TGTGCCTATTGGACCGGGGAGCTGTTTTTT

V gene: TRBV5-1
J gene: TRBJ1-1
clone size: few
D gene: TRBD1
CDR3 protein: CASSWTGATEAFF
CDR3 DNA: TGCGCCAGCAGCTGGACAGGGGCTACTGAAGCTTTCTTT

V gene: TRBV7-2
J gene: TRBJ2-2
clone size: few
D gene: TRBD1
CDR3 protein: CASSLMATGFSGELFF
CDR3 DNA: TGTGCCAGCAGCTTAATGGCGACAGGGTTTTCCGGGGAGCTGTTTTTT

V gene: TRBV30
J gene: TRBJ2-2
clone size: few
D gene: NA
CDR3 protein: CAWSVTDPGELFF
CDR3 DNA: TGTGCCTGGAGTGTAACGGACCCCGGGGAGCTGTTTTTT

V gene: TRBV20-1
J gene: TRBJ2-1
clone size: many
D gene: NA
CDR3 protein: CSARDPLRVDEQFF
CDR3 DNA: TGCAGTGCTAGAGATCCCCTCCGTGTGGATGAGCAGTTCTTC

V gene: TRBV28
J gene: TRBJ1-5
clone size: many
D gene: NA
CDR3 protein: CASSFPLLSGHTNSNQPQHF
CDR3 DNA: TGTGCCAGCAGTTTCCCCCTTTTATCGGGACATACCAATAGCAATCAGCCCCAGCATTTT

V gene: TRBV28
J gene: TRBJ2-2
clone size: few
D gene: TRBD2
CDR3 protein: CASSTKIHGTSGRLGTGELFF
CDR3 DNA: TGTGCCAGCAGCACCAAAATACACGGGACTAGCGGGAGATTGGGGACCGGGGAGCTGTTTTTT

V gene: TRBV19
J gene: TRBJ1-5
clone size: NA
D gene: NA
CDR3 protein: CASSIGRVGNQPQHF
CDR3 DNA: TGTGCCAGTAGTATAGGCAGGGTTGGCAATCAGCCCCAGCATTTT

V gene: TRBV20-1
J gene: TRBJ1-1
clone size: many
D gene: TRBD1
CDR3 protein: CSASPPTGMNTEAFF
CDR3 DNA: TGCAGTGCTAGTCCCCCGACAGGGATGAACACTGAAGCTTTCTTT

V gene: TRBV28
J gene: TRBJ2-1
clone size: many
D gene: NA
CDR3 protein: CASRPEVYNEQFF
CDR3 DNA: TGTGCCAGCAGGCCAGAGGTTTACAATGAGCAGTTCTTC

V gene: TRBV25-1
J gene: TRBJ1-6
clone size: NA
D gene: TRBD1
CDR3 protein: CASSDWTGTNSPLHF
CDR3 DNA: TGTGCCAGCAGTGATTGGACAGGGACCAATTCACCCCTCCACTTT

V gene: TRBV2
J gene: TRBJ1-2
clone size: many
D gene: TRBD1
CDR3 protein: CASSGGQGLRGYTF
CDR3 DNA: TGTGCCAGCAGTGGTGGACAGGGACTAAGGGGCTACACCTTC

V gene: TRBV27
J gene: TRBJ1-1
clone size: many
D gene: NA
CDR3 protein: CASSLGGTFGDRMNTEAFF
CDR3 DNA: TGTGCCAGCAGTTTAGGCGGGACATTTGGCGATAGAATGAACACTGAAGCTTTCTTT

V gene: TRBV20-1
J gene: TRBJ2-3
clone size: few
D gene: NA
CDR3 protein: CSARDRLKSGSSTDTQYF
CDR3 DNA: TGCAGTGCTAGAGATCGACTAAAGAGCGGATCTAGCACAGATACGCAGTATTTT

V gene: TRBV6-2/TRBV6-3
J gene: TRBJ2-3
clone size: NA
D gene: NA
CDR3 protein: CASGSFQASWFTDTQYF
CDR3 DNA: TGTGCCAGCGGGTCCTTCCAGGCTAGTTGGTTTACAGATACGCAGTATTTT

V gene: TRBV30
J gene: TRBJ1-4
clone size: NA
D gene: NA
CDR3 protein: CAWGATNEKLFF
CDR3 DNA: TGTGCCTGGGGGGCCACTAATGAAAAACTGTTTTTT

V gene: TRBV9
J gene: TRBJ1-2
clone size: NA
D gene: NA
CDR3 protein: CASSVTGQGGYTF
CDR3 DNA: TGTGCCAGCAGCGTAACAGGTCAGGGTGGCTACACCTTC

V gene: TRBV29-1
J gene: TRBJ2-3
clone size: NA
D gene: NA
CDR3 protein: CSVEVLTGHGTDTQYF
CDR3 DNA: TGCAGCGTTGAAGTTCTCACAGGCCACGGCACAGATACGCAGTATTTT

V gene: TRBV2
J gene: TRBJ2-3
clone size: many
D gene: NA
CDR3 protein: CASRAGAGDTQYF
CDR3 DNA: TGTGCCAGCAGGGCGGGGGCCGGAGATACGCAGTATTTT

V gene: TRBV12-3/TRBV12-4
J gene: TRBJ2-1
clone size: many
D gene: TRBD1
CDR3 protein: CASKQPGGPYNEQFF
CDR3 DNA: TGTGCCAGCAAACAGCCAGGGGGCCCGTACAATGAGCAGTTCTTC